A selection of T cell receptor beta chains follows, all from one sample in a study of shared clonotypes between healthy human individuals. Sequencing was performed with immunoSEQ multiplex PCR; in TCRdb, only in-frame clones are kept and a portion is missing. Found here are about 230,000 clones, 65% to 70% of them singletons; the top ten hold 11%. Sequences were obtained from memory CD4+ T cells sorted from blood. These receptors were obtained from a man aged 30-40 years in good health. CDR3s include the opening cysteine and the closing phenylalanine or tryptophan. Each record gives: D gene, J gene, V gene, clone size, CDR3 length, CDR3 DNA, CDR3 protein. The D gene is left open where the match is weak. Size values are once, few and many counts, or a class for expanded clones, and some rows have none.

>.|TRBJ2-7|TRBV21-1|.|17
TGTGCCAGCAGCAAAGCCCCAGCGGGAGGTATCGTTTACGAGCAGTACTTC
CASSKAPAGGIVYEQYF
>.|TRBJ2-7|TRBV4-3|few|14
TGCGCCAGCAGCCAAGACGTCACCTCCTACGAGCAGTACTTC
CASSQDVTSYEQYF
>.|TRBJ1-2|TRBV5-6|.|16
TGTGCCAGCAGCTTGTGGGGGTCCCCGAATAACTATGGCTACACCTTC
CASSLWGSPNNYGYTF
>.|TRBJ2-3|TRBV5-1|few|13
TGCGCCAGCAGCTTGGGGTGGGCAGATACGCAGTATTTT
CASSLGWADTQYF
>TRBD2|TRBJ2-7|TRBV5-1|.|13
TGCGCCAGCAGCTTGGGCGGGGGCTACGAGCAGTACTTC
CASSLGGGYEQYF
>.|TRBJ2-4|TRBV28|.|12
TGTGCCAGCAGTTCCGACAGGCCCATTCAGTACTTC
CASSSDRPIQYF
>.|TRBJ1-1|TRBV18|.|15
TGTGCCAGCTCACCGATGCGGGGGATGAACACTGAAGCTTTCTTT
CASSPMRGMNTEAFF
>.|TRBJ1-2|TRBV28|.|14
TGTGCCAGCAGTTTATTTGGCTATAACTATGGCTACACCTTC
CASSLFGYNYGYTF
>TRBD1|TRBJ2-6|TRBV2|.|18
TGTGCCAGCAGTGATCACGGGACAGGGACTTCTGGGGCCAACGTCCTGACTTTC
CASSDHGTGTSGANVLTF
>TRBD2|TRBJ2-7|TRBV7-2|.|14
TGTGCCAGCAGACGGGGCGGGAGACCATACGAGCAGTACTTC
CASRRGGRPYEQYF
>TRBD1|TRBJ2-3|TRBV6-6|.|13
TGTGCCAGCAAGGGACAGGGACCAGATACGCAGTATTTT
CASKGQGPDTQYF
>.|TRBJ2-2|TRBV5-4|.|14
TGTGCCAGCAGCTTTGAGTTCACAACCGGGGAGCTGTTTTTT
CASSFEFTTGELFF
>TRBD2|TRBJ2-7|TRBV10-2|.|11
TGCGCCACCGGGAGGATGGGCGAGCAGTACTTC
CATGRMGEQYF
>.|TRBJ2-1|TRBV14|few|13
TGTGCCAGCAGCCAACTCCCCCTGGGTGAGCAGTTCTTC
CASSQLPLGEQFF
>.|TRBJ2-6|TRBV7-2|few|14
TGTGCCAGCAGCTCGATCACTGGGGCCAACGTCCTGACTTTC
CASSSITGANVLTF
>.|TRBJ1-2|TRBV19|.|19
TGTGCCAGTAGTATAGAAGACAGCCGAAACCCCCTCAGAAACTATGGCTACACCTTC
CASSIEDSRNPLRNYGYTF
>.|TRBJ2-1|TRBV19|few|14
TGTGCCAGTAGCCCCACGAGACTAGACAATGAGCAGTTCTTC
CASSPTRLDNEQFF
>TRBD2|TRBJ2-3|TRBV5-1|.|15
TGCGCCAGCAGCCGGGGACTAGCTGGGCCAGATACGCAGTATTTT
CASSRGLAGPDTQYF
>.|TRBJ2-7|TRBV18|few|11
TGTGCCAGCTCACTTAACTACGAGCAGTACTTC
CASSLNYEQYF
>.|TRBJ1-3|TRBV18|.|14
TGTGCCAGCTCCCCCGGGACGGAAGGAAACACCATATATTTT
CASSPGTEGNTIYF
>.|TRBJ2-2|TRBV28|.|13
TGTGCCAGTGGGACGACGAACACCGGGGAGCTGTTTTTT
CASGTTNTGELFF
>TRBD1|TRBJ2-7|TRBV6-6|.|14
TGTGCCAGCAGGGGAAGGACAGGAGCCTACGAGCAGTACTTC
CASRGRTGAYEQYF
>.|TRBJ2-5|TRBV28|.|14
TGTGCCAGCAGTTTGGTGGGGATTCAAGAGACCCAGTACTTC
CASSLVGIQETQYF
>.|TRBJ2-1|TRBV18|.|14
TGTGCCAGCTCACCCGAGTCCTCCTACAATGAGCAGTTCTTC
CASSPESSYNEQFF
>.|TRBJ2-5|TRBV5-6|.|15
TGTGCCAGCAGCTTGTCGGGTACGGTGTTGGAGACCCAGTACTTC
CASSLSGTVLETQYF